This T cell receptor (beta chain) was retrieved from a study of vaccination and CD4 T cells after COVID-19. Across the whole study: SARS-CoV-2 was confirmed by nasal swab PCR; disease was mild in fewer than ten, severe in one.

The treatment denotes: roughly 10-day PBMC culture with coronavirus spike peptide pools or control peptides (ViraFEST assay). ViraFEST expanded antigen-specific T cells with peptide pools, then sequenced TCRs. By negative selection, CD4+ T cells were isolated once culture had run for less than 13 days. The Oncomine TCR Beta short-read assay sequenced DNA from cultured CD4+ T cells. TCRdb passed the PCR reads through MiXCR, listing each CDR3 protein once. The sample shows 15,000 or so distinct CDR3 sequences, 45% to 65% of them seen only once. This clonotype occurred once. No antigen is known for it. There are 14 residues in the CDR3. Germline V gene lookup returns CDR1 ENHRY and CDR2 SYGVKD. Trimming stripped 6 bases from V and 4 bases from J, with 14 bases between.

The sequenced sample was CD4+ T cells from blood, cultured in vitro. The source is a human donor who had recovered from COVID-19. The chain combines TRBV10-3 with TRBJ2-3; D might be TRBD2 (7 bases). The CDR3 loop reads CAIRGGARADTQYF. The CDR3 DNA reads TGTGCCATCAGAGGGGGGGCGAGGGCAGATACGCAGTATTTT.